This TCR beta chain was sequenced in a study of cytomegalovirus exposure and HLA in healthy donors. Trimming pared 5 bases from V and 0 bases from J, leaving 23 bases between. The CDR3 spans 18 residues. Germline V gene sequence: CDR1 MDHEN, CDR2 SYDVKM. This clone is a singleton in its sample. Its antigen is not known. General study points: HLA allele associations emerged for about 16,000 TCR beta sequences in a later analysis, at 0.05 false discovery rate.

In the PCR, 60 Vbeta and 13 Jbeta primers were used. The assay was immunoSEQ multiplex PCR, and TCRdb's table has in-frame clones only and misses some. The data hold about 100,000 clones, with approximately 85% observed a single time. This rearrangement joins TRBV28 to TRBJ2-7, with D perhaps matching TRBD2 (6 bases). This receptor was taken from a man aged 25 to 40 in good health and CMV-seronegative. Source material: PBMCs. Here the CDR3 DNA reads TGTGCCAGCAGTCCCCTGGAGTTGCGGGACCCTAGCTCCTACGAGCAGTACTTC. This gives the protein CASSPLELRDPSSYEQYF.